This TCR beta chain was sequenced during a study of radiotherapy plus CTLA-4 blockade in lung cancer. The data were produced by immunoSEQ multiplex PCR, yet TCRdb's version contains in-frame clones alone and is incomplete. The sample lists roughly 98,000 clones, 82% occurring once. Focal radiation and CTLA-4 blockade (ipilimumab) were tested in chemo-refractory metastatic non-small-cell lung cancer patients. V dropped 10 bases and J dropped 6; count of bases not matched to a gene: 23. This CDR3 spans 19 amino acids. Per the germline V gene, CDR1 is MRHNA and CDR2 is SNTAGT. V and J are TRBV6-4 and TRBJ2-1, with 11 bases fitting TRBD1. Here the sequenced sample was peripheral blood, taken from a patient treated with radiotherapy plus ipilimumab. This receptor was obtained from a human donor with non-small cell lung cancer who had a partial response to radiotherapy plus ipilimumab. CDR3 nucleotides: TGTGCCATCAGGACAGGGGGCGTCTCGGGTCACCCCCCCTTCAATGAGCAGTTCTTC. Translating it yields CAIRTGGVSGHPPFNEQFF.